The 21 T cell receptor beta chains below were found in one sample sequenced in a study of early T cells in non-severe SARS-CoV-2 infection. TCRdb itself ran the 5' RACE reads through MiXCR, one entry per CDR3 protein. The sample has 60,000 to 75,000 distinct CDR3 sequences, roughly 12% seen once. Material: whole blood. The receptors originated from an adult who was a healthcare worker with PCR-confirmed SARS-CoV-2 infection or an uninfected control (not recorded which).

CDR3 sequence reads: CASSSSPEGKLFF. As DNA, the CDR3 is TGTGCCAGCAGTTCCTCCCCGGAGGGGAAACTGTTTTTT. This chain links TRBV6-6 with TRBJ1-4; perhaps TRBD1 as D (5 bases). The CDR3 has 13 residues. The germline V gene encodes CDR1 MNHNY and CDR2 SVGAGI (reference sequence). V lost 4 bases to trimming and J lost 11 bases, with 14 bases between them.

This chain uses TRBV4-2 with TRBJ1-3; 12 nucleotides align to TRBD1. From germline, CDR1 is LGHNA and CDR2 YNFKEQ. Losses at the gene ends were 4 bases for V and 0 bases for J; bases not matched to a gene: 4. The CDR3 loop spans 17 amino acids. The CDR3 region has the DNA TGTGCCAGCAGCCTAGGGACAGGGGGCAACTCTGGAAACACCATATATTTT. Translating gives CASSLGTGGNSGNTIYF.

The chain carries TRBV20-1 and TRBJ2-3; D unresolved. CDR3 length: 12 amino acids. The V gene's germline CDR1 is DFQATT and CDR2 SNEGSKA (reference sequence). The ends were cut back, 6 bases at V and 6 bases at J, with 13 bases in the middle. The CDR3 loop is CSAPGEIDTQYF. For the CDR3, the DNA is TGCAGTGCCCCTGGGGAAATCGATACGCAGTATTTT.

In its sample, this clonotype was seen a few times. This chain links TRBV30 with TRBJ2-2; either TRBD1 or TRBD2 may fit D (5 bases each). CDR1 GTSNPN and CDR2 SVGIG come from the germline V gene (reference sequence). The CDR3 extends over 16 amino acids. The ends were cut back, 2 bases at V and 1 base at J, with 14 bases in the middle. In nucleotides, the CDR3 is TGTGCCTGGAGTTTTGAACCGGGGCTGAACACCGGGGAGCTGTTTTTT. Protein sequence: CAWSFEPGLNTGELFF.

The chain employs TRBV6-6 and TRBJ1-5; TRBD1 aligns across 9 bases. CDR1 is MNHNY and CDR2 is SVGAGI in the germline V gene (reference sequence). The length of the CDR3 is 14 residues. The trim removed 6 bases at V and 1 base at J, leaving 1 base unmatched. CDR3 in amino acids: CASRQGASNQPQHF. In DNA, the CDR3 is TGTGCCAGCAGACAGGGGGCGAGCAATCAGCCCCAGCATTTT.

This clonotype was observed at least ten times. The rearrangement uses TRBV7-6 and TRBJ2-3; tentative D call: TRBD2 (6 bases). Deletions cut 5 bases from V and 2 bases from J, with 11 bases between. Germline V gene data show CDR1 as SGHVS and CDR2 as FNYEAQ. The CDR3 loop spans 14 amino acids. The CDR3 reads CASSLGLHTDTQYF. CDR3 coding DNA: TGTGCCAGCAGCCTGGGACTGCACACAGATACGCAGTATTTT.

This clonotype appeared many times. The chain uses TRBV7-3 and TRBJ1-4; D is ambiguous. This CDR3 is 18 amino acids long. V lost 4 bases, J lost 7 bases, and 25 bases lay in between. Germline assignment: CDR1 SGHTA and CDR2 FQGTGA. The CDR3 loop reads CASSSYSDSTMFGEKLFF. CDR3 sequence (DNA): TGTGCCAGCAGCTCCTACTCCGACTCGACCATGTTTGGTGAAAAACTGTTTTTT. The complete variable domain, with remaining parts taken from reference TRBV7-3 and TRBJ1-4, reads GAGVSQTPSNKVTEKGKYVELRCDPISGHTALYWYRQSLGQGPEFLIYFQGTGAADDSGLPNDRFFAVRPEGSVSTLKIQRTERGDSAVYLCASSSYSDSTMFGEKLFFGSGTQLSVL.

This clonotype was found a few times. This chain joins TRBV30 and TRBJ1-4, with TRBD1 matching over 7 bases. The CDR3 spans 15 residues. Germline CDR1 reads GTSNPN; CDR2 reads SVGIG (reference sequence). V shed 2 bases and J 5 bases; nucleotides not matched to a gene: 8. The CDR3 protein is CAWSSPETGNEKLFF. The DNA for the CDR3 is TGTGCCTGGAGTTCCCCCGAGACAGGGAATGAAAAACTGTTTTTT.

The rearrangement joins TRBV29-1 to TRBJ1-1, with D uncertain. The CDR3 is 12 amino acids. Germline CDR1 and CDR2: SQVTM and ANQGSEA. V was pared by 6 bases and J by 2 bases, with 10 bases between. CDR3 bases: TGCAGCGTGGCCTCCCTAAACACTGAAGCTTTCTTT. This codes for CSVASLNTEAFF.

There are a few counts of this clonotype. The rearrangement joins TRBV29-1 to TRBJ2-2; D might be TRBD2 (5 bases). This CDR3 is built from 15 residues. Trimming shortened V by 6 bases and J by 0 bases, and 14 bases separated the two germline ends. CDR1 SQVTM and CDR2 ANQGSEA come from the germline V gene. The CDR3 protein is CSVRVAGPNTGELFF. In DNA, the CDR3 is TGCAGCGTGAGGGTTGCGGGTCCGAACACCGGGGAGCTGTTTTTT.

The V call is TRBV3-1, the J call TRBJ1-5; D is ambiguous. The CDR3 runs 14 residues. Germline lookup yields CDR1 LGHDT and CDR2 YNNKEL (reference sequence). V lost 1 base and J 4 bases, leaving 8 bases between the germline ends. CDR3 sequence reads: CASSQGVGNQPQHF. The CDR3 nucleotides are TGTGCCAGCAGCCAAGGTGTTGGGAATCAGCCCCAGCATTTT.

The J gene is TRBJ2-5, the V gene TRBV29-1, with 13 bases lining up with TRBD2. Germline loops: CDR1 SQVTM, CDR2 ANQGSEA. The CDR3 is 13 amino acids. The V gene end was trimmed by 6 bases and the J gene end by 7 bases; junction bases not matched to a gene: 5. CDR3 nucleotides: TGCAGCGTCGGACTAGCGGGAGAGGGGACCCAGTACTTC. It is translated as CSVGLAGEGTQYF.

This clonotype was counted ten times or more. The CDR3 nucleotides read TGTGCCAGCAGCTCCGGACAGGGGCACACAGATACGCAGTATTTT. Translated, it gives CASSSGQGHTDTQYF. The chain links TRBV11-3 to TRBJ2-3; TRBD1 matches 9 bases. The CDR3 is 15 residues long. With 4 bases clipped from V and 2 bases from J, the junction kept 4 bases outside the gene matches. Germline-derived CDR1 and CDR2 are SGHNT and YENEEA. Full variable domain (remainder filled in from reference TRBV11-3 and TRBJ2-3): EAGVVQSPRYKIIEKKQPVAFWCNPISGHNTLYWYLQNLGQGPELLIRYENEEAVDDSQLPKDRFSAERLKGVDSTLKIQPAELGDSAVYLCASSSGQGHTDTQYFGPGTRLTVL.

This clonotype turned up a few times. CDR3 bases: TGTGCCAGCAGTTTAGCGAGGGGGTATAGCAATCAGCCCCAGCATTTT. It specifies CASSLARGYSNQPQHF. The chain links TRBV12-3 or TRBV12-4 to TRBJ1-5; TRBD1 might be the D (6 bases). The CDR3 is 16 residues long. V shed 0 bases and J shed 0 bases, with 9 bases lying between them.

This clonotype appeared a few times. The V and J genes are TRBV6-5 and TRBJ1-6; 9 bases match TRBD1. There are 12 residues in the CDR3. Trimming took 9 bases from V and 7 from J; bases not matched to a gene: 1. Germline assignment: CDR1 MNHEY and CDR2 SVGAGI. The CDR3 DNA sequence: TGTGCCAGTGGACAGGGGAATTCACCCCTCCACTTT. It translates to CASGQGNSPLHF.

V is TRBV14 and J is TRBJ1-2, with D perhaps TRBD1 (5 bases). Trimming removed 4 bases from V and 8 bases from J, with 17 bases in between. Germline V lookup: CDR1 SGHDN, CDR2 FVKESK. The CDR3 length is 14 residues. The CDR3 here is CASSLVAGVGGYTF. For the CDR3, the DNA is TGTGCCAGCAGCCTAGTGGCGGGGGTCGGCGGCTACACCTTC. Full variable domain (outside the CDR3, taken from reference TRBV14 and TRBJ1-2): EAGVTQFPSHSVIEKGQTVTLRCDPISGHDNLYWYRRVMGKEIKFLLHFVKESKQDESGMPNNRFLAERTGGTYSTLKVQPAELEDSGVYFCASSLVAGVGGYTFGSGTRLTVV.

This chain joins TRBV3-1 and TRBJ2-7, with 10 bases identical to TRBD2. Germline V lookup: CDR1 LGHDT, CDR2 YNNKEL (reference sequence). V was pared by 1 base and J by 2 bases, with 2 bases of the junction left unmatched. This CDR3 spans 15 amino acids. In DNA form, the CDR3 reads TGTGCCAGCAGCCAAGGCAGCGGGAGGGCCTACGAGCAGTACTTC. Its translation is CASSQGSGRAYEQYF.

This clonotype was detected ten times or more. V gene TRBV5-1 combines with J gene TRBJ2-3, with 9 nucleotides matching TRBD2. The CDR3 totals 17 residues. V dropped 1 base and J dropped 7; count of bases not matched to a gene: 13. From germline, CDR1 is SGHRS and CDR2 YFSETQ. CDR3 sequence: CASSLTRGRGAANTQYF. For the CDR3, the DNA is TGCGCCAGCAGCTTGACCCGCGGGAGGGGAGCCGCGAATACGCAGTATTTT.

This clonotype was picked up a small number of times. J is TRBJ2-1 and V is TRBV18, with 7 nucleotides matching TRBD1. J lost 2 bases, V lost 3 bases, and 4 bases had no gene match. Per the germline V gene, CDR1 is KGHSH and CDR2 is LQKENI. The CDR3 spans 15 residues. CDR3 region: CASSPRGSTYNEQFF. Written as DNA, the CDR3 is TGTGCCAGCTCACCCAGGGGGAGCACCTACAATGAGCAGTTCTTC.

Only a few counts were recorded for this clonotype. V is TRBV7-8 and J is TRBJ1-5; possible D gene TRBD1, 5 bases. V dropped 1 base and J dropped 6 bases, with 7 bases sitting between them. The germline V gene encodes CDR1 SGHVS and CDR2 FQNEAQ. The CDR3 is made up of 13 amino acids. The CDR3 sequence is CASSLGQLQPQHF. DNA of the CDR3: TGTGCCAGCAGCTTAGGACAGCTTCAGCCCCAGCATTTT.

Many counts were recorded for this clonotype. The chain couples TRBV10-3 to TRBJ1-1; D possibly corresponds to TRBD1 (6 bases). The CDR3 is 17 residues long. Germline V gene lookup returns CDR1 ENHRY and CDR2 SYGVKD. Trimming left V 3 bases short and J 1 base short, with 18 bases between. CDR3 protein: CAISELEGGRENTEAFF. In DNA form, the CDR3 reads TGTGCCATCAGTGAATTGGAGGGGGGGCGAGAGAACACTGAAGCTTTCTTT.